This TCR beta chain was sequenced during a study of blood T cell repertoires in COVID-19. Two consecutive negative NP/OP PCR tests, clearance, or resolved symptoms defined Cohort 3 recovery. Method: immunoSEQ multiplex PCR; TCRdb's copy keeps in-frame clones and lacks some. The table includes roughly 380,000 clones, more than 75% detected once. This clonotype originated in a woman aged 25 to 45 who had recovered from COVID-19. Sequenced sample: PBMCs or T cells enriched from blood (not recorded which).

DNA for the CDR3: TGTGCCAGTAGCGGGACAGGGGGCTTAACCAAAAACATTCAGTACTTC. It is translated as CASSGTGGLTKNIQYF. This chain joins TRBV2 and TRBJ2-4; 12 bases are shared with TRBD1. Germline V gene sequence: CDR1 SNHLY, CDR2 FYNNEI. This CDR3 region has 16 residues. The V segment lost 9 bases and the J segment 2 bases; nucleotides outside the gene matches: 8.